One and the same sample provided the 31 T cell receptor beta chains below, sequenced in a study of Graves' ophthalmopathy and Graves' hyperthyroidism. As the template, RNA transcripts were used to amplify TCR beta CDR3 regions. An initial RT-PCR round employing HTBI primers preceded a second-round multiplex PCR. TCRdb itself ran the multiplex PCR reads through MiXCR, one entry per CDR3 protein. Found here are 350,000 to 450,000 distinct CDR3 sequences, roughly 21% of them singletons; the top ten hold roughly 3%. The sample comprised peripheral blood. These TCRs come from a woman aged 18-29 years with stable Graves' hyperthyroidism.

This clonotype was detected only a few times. Here the CDR3 DNA reads TGTGCCAGCAGTGAGGGACCGATCCAAGAGACCCAGTACTTC. Encoded protein: CASSEGPIQETQYF. This chain links TRBV2 with TRBJ2-5, with D perhaps being TRBD1 or TRBD2 (5 bases each). CDR3 length: 14 residues. The germline V gene encodes CDR1 SNHLY and CDR2 FYNNEI. V lost 3 bases and J lost 1, with 9 bases in between.

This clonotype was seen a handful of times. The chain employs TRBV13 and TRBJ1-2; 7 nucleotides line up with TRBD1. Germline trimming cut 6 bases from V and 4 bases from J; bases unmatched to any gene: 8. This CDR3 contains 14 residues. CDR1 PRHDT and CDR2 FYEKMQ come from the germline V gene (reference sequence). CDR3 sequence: CASRIFGTVYGYTF. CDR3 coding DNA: TGTGCCAGCAGAATTTTCGGGACAGTCTATGGCTACACCTTC. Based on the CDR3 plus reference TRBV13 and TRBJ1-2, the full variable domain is AAGVIQSPRHLIKEKRETATLKCYPIPRHDTVYWYQQGPGQDPQFLISFYEKMQSDKGSIPDRFSAQQFSDYHSELNMSSLELGDSALYFCASRIFGTVYGYTFGSGTRLTVV.

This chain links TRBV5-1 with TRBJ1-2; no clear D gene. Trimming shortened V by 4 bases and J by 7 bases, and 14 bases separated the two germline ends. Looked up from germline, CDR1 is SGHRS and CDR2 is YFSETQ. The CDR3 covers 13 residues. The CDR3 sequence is CASSKDGDGGYTF. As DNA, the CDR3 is TGCGCCAGCAGCAAGGACGGCGACGGTGGCTACACCTTC.

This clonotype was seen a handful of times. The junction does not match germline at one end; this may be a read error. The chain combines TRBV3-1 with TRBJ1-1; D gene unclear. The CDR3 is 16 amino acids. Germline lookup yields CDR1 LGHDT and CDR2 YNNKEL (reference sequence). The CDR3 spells CASSEDVFAGNTEAFF. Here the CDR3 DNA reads TGTGCCAGCAGCGAAGACGTGTTTGCGGGGAACACTGAAGCTTTCTTT.

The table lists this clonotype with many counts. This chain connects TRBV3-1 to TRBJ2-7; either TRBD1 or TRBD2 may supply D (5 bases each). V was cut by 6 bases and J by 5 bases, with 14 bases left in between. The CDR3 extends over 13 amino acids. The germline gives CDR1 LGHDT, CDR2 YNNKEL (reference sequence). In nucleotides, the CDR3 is TGTGCCAGCAGTCGAGGGGCCATCAACGAGCAGTACTTC. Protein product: CASSRGAINEQYF.

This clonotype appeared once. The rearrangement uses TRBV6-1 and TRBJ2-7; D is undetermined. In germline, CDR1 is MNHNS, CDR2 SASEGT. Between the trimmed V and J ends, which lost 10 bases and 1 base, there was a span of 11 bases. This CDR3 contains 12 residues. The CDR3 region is CATRPTSYEQYF. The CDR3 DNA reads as TGTGCCACTAGACCGACTTCCTACGAGCAGTACTTC.

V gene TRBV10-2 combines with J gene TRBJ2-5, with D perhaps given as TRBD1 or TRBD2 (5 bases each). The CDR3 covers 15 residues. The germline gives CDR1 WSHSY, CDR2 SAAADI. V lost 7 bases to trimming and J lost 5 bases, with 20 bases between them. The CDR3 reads CASTNGVTVRETQYF. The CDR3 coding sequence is TGCGCCAGCACCAACGGGGTGACAGTCCGGGAGACCCAGTACTTC.

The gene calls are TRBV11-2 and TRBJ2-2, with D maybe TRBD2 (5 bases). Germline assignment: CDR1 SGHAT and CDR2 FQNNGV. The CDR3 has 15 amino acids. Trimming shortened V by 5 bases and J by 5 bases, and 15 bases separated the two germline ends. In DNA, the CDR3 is TGTGCCAGCAGCACCCCGAGAGGGCCAACCGGGGAGCTGTTTTTT. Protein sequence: CASSTPRGPTGELFF.

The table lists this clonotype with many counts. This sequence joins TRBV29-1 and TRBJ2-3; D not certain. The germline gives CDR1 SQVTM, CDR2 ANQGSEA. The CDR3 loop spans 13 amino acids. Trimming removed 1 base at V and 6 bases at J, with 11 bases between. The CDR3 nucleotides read TGCAGCGTTGAAGGGTCATATATGGATACGCAGTATTTT. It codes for CSVEGSYMDTQYF.

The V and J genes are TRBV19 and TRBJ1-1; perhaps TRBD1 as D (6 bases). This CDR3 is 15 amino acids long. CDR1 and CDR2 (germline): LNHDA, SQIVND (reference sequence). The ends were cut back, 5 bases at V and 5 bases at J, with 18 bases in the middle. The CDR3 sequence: CASSPWGTLGTEAFF. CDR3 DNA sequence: TGTGCCAGTAGTCCGTGGGGGACACTTGGGACTGAAGCTTTCTTT.

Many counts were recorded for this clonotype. CDR3 protein: CASSLGPDRESYYGYTF. The DNA for the CDR3 is TGTGCCAGCAGTTTAGGACCAGACAGGGAATCCTACTATGGCTACACCTTC. This chain joins TRBV28 and TRBJ1-2, with 7 nucleotides matching TRBD1. CDR1 is MDHEN, CDR2 SYDVKM, per germline. The V segment lost 2 bases and the J segment 3 bases; nucleotides outside the gene matches: 12. CDR3 length: 17 amino acids.

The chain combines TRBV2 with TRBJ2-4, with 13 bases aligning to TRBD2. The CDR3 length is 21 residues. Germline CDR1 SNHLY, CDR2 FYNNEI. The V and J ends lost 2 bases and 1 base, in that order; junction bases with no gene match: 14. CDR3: CASSETGMTSGGSLAKNIQYF. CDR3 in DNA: TGTGCCAGCAGTGAAACGGGGATGACTAGCGGGGGGTCTCTTGCCAAAAACATTCAGTACTTC. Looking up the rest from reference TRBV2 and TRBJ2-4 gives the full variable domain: EPEVTQTPSHQVTQMGQEVILRCVPISNHLYFYWYRQILGQKVEFLVSFYNNEISEKSEIFDDQFSVERPDGSNFTLKIRSTKLEDSAMYFCASSETGMTSGGSLAKNIQYFGAGTRLSVL.

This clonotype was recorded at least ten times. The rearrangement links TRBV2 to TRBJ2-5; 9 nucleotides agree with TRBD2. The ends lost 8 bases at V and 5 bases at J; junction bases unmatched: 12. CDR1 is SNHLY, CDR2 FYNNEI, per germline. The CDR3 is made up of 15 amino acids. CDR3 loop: CASGPGLASVETQYF. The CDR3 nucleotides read TGTGCCAGCGGTCCGGGACTAGCAAGTGTGGAGACCCAGTACTTC.

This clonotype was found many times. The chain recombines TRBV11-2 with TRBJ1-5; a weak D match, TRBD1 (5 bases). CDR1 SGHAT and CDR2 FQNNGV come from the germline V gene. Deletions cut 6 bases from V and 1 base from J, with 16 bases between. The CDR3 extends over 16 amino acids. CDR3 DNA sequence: TGTGCCAGCAGGATGATACCGGGGGTCAGCAATCAGCCCCAGCATTTT. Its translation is CASRMIPGVSNQPQHF.

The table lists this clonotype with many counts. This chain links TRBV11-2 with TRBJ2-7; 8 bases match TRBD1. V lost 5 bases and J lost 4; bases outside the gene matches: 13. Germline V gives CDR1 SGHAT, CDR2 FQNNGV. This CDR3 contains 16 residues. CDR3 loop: CASSPRFPGQAYEQYF. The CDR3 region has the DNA TGTGCCAGCAGCCCTAGATTTCCGGGACAGGCATACGAGCAGTACTTC.

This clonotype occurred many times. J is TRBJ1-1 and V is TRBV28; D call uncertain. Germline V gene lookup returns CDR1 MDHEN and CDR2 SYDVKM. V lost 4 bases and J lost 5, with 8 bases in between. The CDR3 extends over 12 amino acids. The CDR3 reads CASSWLDTEAFF. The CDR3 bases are TGTGCCAGCAGTTGGCTTGATACTGAAGCTTTCTTT. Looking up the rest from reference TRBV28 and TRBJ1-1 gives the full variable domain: DVKVTQSSRYLVKRTGEKVFLECVQDMDHENMFWYRQDPGLGLRLIYFSYDVKMKEKGDIPEGYSVSREKKERFSLILESASTNQTSMYLCASSWLDTEAFFGQGTRLTVV.

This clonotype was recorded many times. The CDR3 here is CASSQGGGNTGELFF. CDR3 nucleotide sequence: TGCGCCAGCAGCCAAGGTGGCGGAAACACCGGGGAGCTGTTTTTT. The chain is built from TRBV4-3 and TRBJ2-2; D call uncertain. The V end was cut by 1 base, the J end by 2 bases, with 8 bases between. The CDR3 is made up of 15 amino acids. Germline values: CDR1 LGHNA, CDR2 YSLEER.

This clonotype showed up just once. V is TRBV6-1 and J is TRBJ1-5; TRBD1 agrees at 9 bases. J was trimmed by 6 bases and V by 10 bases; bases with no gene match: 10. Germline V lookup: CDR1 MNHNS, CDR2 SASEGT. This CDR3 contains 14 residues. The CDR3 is CATAGTGIRQPQHF. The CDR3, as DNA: TGTGCCACAGCCGGGACAGGGATACGTCAGCCCCAGCATTTT.

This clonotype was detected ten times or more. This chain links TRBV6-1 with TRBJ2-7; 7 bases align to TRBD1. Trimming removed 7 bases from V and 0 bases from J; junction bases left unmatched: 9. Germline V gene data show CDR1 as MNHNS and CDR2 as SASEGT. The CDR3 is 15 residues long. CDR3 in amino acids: CASNIGTALSYEQYF. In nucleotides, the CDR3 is TGTGCCAGCAATATCGGGACAGCTCTCTCCTACGAGCAGTACTTC.

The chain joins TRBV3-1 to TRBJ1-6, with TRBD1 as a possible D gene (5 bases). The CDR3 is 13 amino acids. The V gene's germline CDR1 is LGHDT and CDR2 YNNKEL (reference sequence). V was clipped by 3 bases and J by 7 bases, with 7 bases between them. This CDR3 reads CASSQGGNSPLHF. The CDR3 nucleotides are TGTGCCAGCAGCCAGGGGGGGAATTCACCCCTCCACTTT.

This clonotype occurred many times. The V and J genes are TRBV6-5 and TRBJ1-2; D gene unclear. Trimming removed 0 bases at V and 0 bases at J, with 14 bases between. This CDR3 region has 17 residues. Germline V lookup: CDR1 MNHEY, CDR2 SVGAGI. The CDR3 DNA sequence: TGTGCCAGCAGTTACTCTGAGGTAGCCCTAGCTAACTATGGCTACACCTTC. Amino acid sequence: CASSYSEVALANYGYTF.

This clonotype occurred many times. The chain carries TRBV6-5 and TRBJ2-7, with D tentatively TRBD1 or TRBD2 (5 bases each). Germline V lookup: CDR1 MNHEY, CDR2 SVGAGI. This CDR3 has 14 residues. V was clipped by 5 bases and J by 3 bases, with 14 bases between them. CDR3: CASSPPQRGYEQYF. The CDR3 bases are TGTGCCAGCAGTCCCCCCCAGAGGGGCTACGAGCAGTACTTC.

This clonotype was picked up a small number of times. The DNA of the CDR3 is TGTGCCATCCGTGACAGGGGCCCCTACGAGCAGTACTTC. This sequence encodes CAIRDRGPYEQYF. The rearrangement links TRBV28 to TRBJ2-7; 8 nucleotides agree with TRBD1. This CDR3 is 13 amino acids long. Germline trimming cut 10 bases from V and 2 bases from J; bases unmatched to any gene: 7. CDR1 and CDR2 from the germline V gene are MDHEN and SYDVKM.

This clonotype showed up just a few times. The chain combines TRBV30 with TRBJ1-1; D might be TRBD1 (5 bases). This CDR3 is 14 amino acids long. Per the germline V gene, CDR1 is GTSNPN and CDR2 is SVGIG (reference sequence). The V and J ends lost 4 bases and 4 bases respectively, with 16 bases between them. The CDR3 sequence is CAWKPYSGTTEAFF. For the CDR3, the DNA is TGTGCCTGGAAACCTTACAGTGGGACCACTGAAGCTTTCTTT.

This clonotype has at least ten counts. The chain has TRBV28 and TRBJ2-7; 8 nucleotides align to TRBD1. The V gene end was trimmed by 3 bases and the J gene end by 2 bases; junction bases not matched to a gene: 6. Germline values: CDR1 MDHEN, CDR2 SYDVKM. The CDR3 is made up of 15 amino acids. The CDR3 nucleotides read TGTGCCAGCAGTTTCCCTCAGGGGGCCCCCTACGAGCAGTACTTC. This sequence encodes CASSFPQGAPYEQYF.

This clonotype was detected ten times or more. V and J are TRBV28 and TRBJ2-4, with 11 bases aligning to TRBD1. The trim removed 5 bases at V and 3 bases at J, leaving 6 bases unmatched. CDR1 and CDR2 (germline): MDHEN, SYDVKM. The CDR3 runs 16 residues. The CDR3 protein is CASSPRTGGVKNIQYF. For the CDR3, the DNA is TGTGCCAGCAGTCCCCGGACAGGGGGCGTCAAAAACATTCAGTACTTC.

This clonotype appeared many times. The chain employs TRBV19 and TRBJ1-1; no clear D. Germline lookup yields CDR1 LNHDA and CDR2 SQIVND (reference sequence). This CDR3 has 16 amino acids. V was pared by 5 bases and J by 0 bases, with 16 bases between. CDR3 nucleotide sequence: TGTGCCAGTAGTCTAGGCCTCCGGCAGATGAACACTGAAGCTTTCTTT. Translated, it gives CASSLGLRQMNTEAFF.

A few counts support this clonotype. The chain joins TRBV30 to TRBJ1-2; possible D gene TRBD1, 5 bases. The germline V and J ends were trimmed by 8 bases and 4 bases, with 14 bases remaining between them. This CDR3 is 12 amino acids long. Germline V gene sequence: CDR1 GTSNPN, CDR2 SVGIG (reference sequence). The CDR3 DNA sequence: TGTGCCGTCAACAGGTACAGCTATGGCTACACCTTC. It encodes CAVNRYSYGYTF. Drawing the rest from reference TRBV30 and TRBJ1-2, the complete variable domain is SQTIHQWPATLVQPVGSPLSLECTVEGTSNPNLYWYRQAAGRGLQLLFYSVGIGQISSEVPQNLSASRPQDRQFILSSKKLLLSDSGFYLCAVNRYSYGYTFGSGTRLTVV.

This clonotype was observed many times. The CDR3: CATSGPGENTGELFF. CDR3 coding DNA: TGTGCCACCAGTGGCCCAGGGGAGAACACCGGGGAGCTGTTTTTT. The V call is TRBV24-1, the J call TRBJ2-2; D is possibly TRBD1 (6 bases). The CDR3 is made up of 15 amino acids. Per germline, CDR1 KGHDR and CDR2 SFDVKD. The ends were cut back, 5 bases at V and 1 base at J, with 10 bases in the middle.

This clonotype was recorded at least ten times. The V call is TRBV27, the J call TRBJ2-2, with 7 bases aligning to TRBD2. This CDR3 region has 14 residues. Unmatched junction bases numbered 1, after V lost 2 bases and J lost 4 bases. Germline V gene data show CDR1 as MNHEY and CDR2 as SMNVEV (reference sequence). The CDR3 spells CASSLGRATGELFF. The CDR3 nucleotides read TGTGCCAGCAGTTTAGGGAGGGCCACCGGGGAGCTGTTTTTT.

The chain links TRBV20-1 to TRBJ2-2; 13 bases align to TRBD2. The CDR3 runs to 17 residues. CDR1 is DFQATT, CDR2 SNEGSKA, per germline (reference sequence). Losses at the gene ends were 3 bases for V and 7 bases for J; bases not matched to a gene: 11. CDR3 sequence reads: CSARFVGLAGVGGELFF. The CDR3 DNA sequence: TGCAGTGCTAGGTTTGTCGGACTAGCGGGAGTCGGCGGGGAGCTGTTTTTT.